Presented here are 3 T cell receptor beta chains from one specimen sequenced in a study of blood T cell repertoires in COVID-19. TCRdb's table, derived via immunoSEQ multiplex PCR, lists solely in-frame clones and lacks some. The table has fewer than 85,000 clones, 70% to 90% seen once. The sample consisted of peripheral blood. The receptor set was obtained from a woman older than 75 with active or convalescent COVID-19.

CDR3 sequence reads: CASSDRANYGYTF. Here the CDR3 DNA reads TGTGCCAGCAGCGACAGGGCTAACTATGGCTACACCTTC. The chain uses TRBV27 and TRBJ1-2, with 7 bases that match TRBD1. The V and J ends lost 6 bases and 0 bases, in that order; junction bases with no gene match: 1. The germline CDR1 and CDR2 sequences are MNHEY and SMNVEV (reference sequence). The CDR3 has 13 residues.

This chain uses TRBV5-1 with TRBJ2-3; D remains unclear. This CDR3 comprises 15 residues. Germline V CDR1 and CDR2: SGHRS, YFSETQ. Trimming took off 4 bases at V and 0 bases at J, with 12 bases between the two ends. The CDR3 coding sequence is TGCGCCAGCAGCCCCGGGTTTTATAGCACAGATACGCAGTATTTT. Translated: CASSPGFYSTDTQYF.

This clone was observed a single time. V gene TRBV30 combines with J gene TRBJ2-5; the D gene is possibly TRBD2 (6 bases). Trimming took off 4 bases at V and 2 bases at J, with 14 bases between the two ends. This CDR3 is built from 14 residues. From germline, CDR1 is GTSNPN and CDR2 SVGIG (reference sequence). The chain's CDR3 is CAWNRRALQETQYF. CDR3 bases: TGTGCCTGGAATAGGAGGGCCCTACAAGAGACCCAGTACTTC.